This T cell receptor beta chain was found in a study of blood T cell repertoires in COVID-19. Study overall: Both acute and convalescent COVID-19 samples were obtained from the United States, Italy and Spain. Nucleic acid was either cDNA or gDNA, and it came from T cells, B-cell-depleted T cells, or PBMCs.

There are 15 residues in the CDR3. V shed 5 bases and J 8 bases; nucleotides not matched to a gene: 7. Germline V lookup: CDR1 LNHDA, CDR2 SQIVND (reference sequence). Generated by immunoSEQ multiplex PCR, the TCRdb table keeps only in-frame clones and is missing some. The sample consists of approximately 250,000 clones, approximately 82% of them appearing once. This receptor was identified in a woman aged 40 to 50 who had recovered from COVID-19. The sample taken for sequencing was peripheral blood. The chain employs TRBV19 and TRBJ1-4; TRBD1 matches 11 bases. The CDR3 is CASSSRDRGKEKLFF. As DNA, the CDR3 is TGTGCCAGTAGTTCCAGGGACAGGGGGAAGGAAAAACTGTTTTTT.